The 7 T cell receptor beta chains reported below all come from one sample, sequenced in a study of cytomegalovirus exposure and HLA in healthy donors. The PCR ran on 60 Vbeta and 13 Jbeta primers. Sequenced by immunoSEQ multiplex PCR; TCRdb stores in-frame clones only, minus some. The data contain 180,000 or so clones, just under 80% of them singletons. Source material: PBMCs. All receptors derive from a woman in her 30s in good health and CMV-seronegative.

This sequence joins TRBV5-1 and TRBJ1-2, with TRBD1 identical over 8 bases. Looked up from germline, CDR1 is SGHRS and CDR2 is YFSETQ. CDR3 size: 13 residues. With 4 bases clipped from V and 7 bases from J, the junction kept 6 bases outside the gene matches. CDR3 region: CASSLATGAGYTF. CDR3 in DNA: TGCGCCAGCAGCCTTGCGACAGGGGCTGGCTACACCTTC.

The rearrangement joins TRBV2 to TRBJ1-5, with D perhaps TRBD1 (6 bases). The CDR3 extends over 12 amino acids. Germline V gene sequence: CDR1 SNHLY, CDR2 FYNNEI. With 9 bases removed from V and 5 bases from J, the gap between germline ends came to 11 bases. In DNA, the CDR3 is TGTGCCAGTCAGGGGAGGGATCAGCCCCAGCATTTT. Its translation is CASQGRDQPQHF.

The CDR3 sequence: CASGGLAGGRETQYF. CDR3 DNA: TGTGCCAGCGGCGGACTAGCGGGGGGGCGTGAGACCCAGTACTTC. The J gene is TRBJ2-5, the V gene TRBV2, with 15 bases lining up with TRBD2. Germline loops: CDR1 SNHLY, CDR2 FYNNEI. This CDR3 is built from 15 residues. V was pared by 8 bases and J by 5 bases, with 6 bases of the junction left unmatched. Together with reference TRBV2 and TRBJ2-5, the CDR3 gives the full variable domain: EPEVTQTPSHQVTQMGQEVILRCVPISNHLYFYWYRQILGQKVEFLVSFYNNEISEKSEIFDDQFSVERPDGSNFTLKIRSTKLEDSAMYFCASGGLAGGRETQYFGPGTRLLVL.

The rearrangement links TRBV9 to TRBJ2-5; a possible D gene is TRBD2 (7 bases). CDR1 is SGDLS, CDR2 YYNGEE, per germline. This CDR3 is 16 amino acids long. Trimming cost V 0 bases and J 5 bases, with 17 bases left between them. The chain's CDR3 is CASSVGGGSFWETQYF. As DNA, the CDR3 is TGTGCCAGCAGCGTAGGGGGGGGCTCCTTCTGGGAGACCCAGTACTTC. Full variable domain (rest looked up from reference TRBV9 and TRBJ2-5): DSGVTQTPKHLITATGQRVTLRCSPRSGDLSVYWYQQSLDQGLQFLIQYYNGEERAKGNILERFSAQQFPDLHSELNLSSLELGDSALYFCASSVGGGSFWETQYFGPGTRLLVL.

The gene calls are TRBV18 and TRBJ2-7; 9 bases match TRBD1. CDR3 length: 17 residues. With V trimmed by 3 bases and J by 4 bases, 13 bases remained unmatched. Germline values: CDR1 KGHSH, CDR2 LQKENI. In DNA form, the CDR3 reads TGTGCCAGCTCACCGGAACCGGTCGGGACAGGGCTATACGAGCAGTACTTC. Its translation: CASSPEPVGTGLYEQYF.

This clone was observed once. The rearrangement links TRBV7-9 to TRBJ1-1; D is uncertain. The germline gives CDR1 SEHNR, CDR2 FQNEAQ (reference sequence). CDR3 length: 16 amino acids. V lost 5 bases and J lost 0, with 16 bases in between. The CDR3 nucleotides read TGTGCCAGCAGCCGAGCGGGCGGCCCCATGAACACTGAAGCTTTCTTT. It is translated as CASSRAGGPMNTEAFF.

The chain couples TRBV10-2 to TRBJ2-1; 11 bases line up with TRBD2. The trim removed 0 bases at V and 3 bases at J, leaving 1 base unmatched. The CDR3 has 16 amino acids. CDR1 WSHSY and CDR2 SAAADI come from the germline V gene. Written as DNA, the CDR3 is TGCGCCAGCAGTGAGTCGACTAGCGGGGACTACAATGAGCAGTTCTTC. Translated, it gives CASSESTSGDYNEQFF.